The following is a TCR beta chain sequence with its context. There is no known antigen for this receptor. Within one base of it there is no much larger clone, and no base qualities were kept. Receptor amplification or capture employed PCR. DNA from cultured CD4+ T cells was subjected to TCR sequencing with the Oncomine TCR Beta short-read assay at the Johns Hopkins FTIC core. The QIAamp micro DNA kit was used to extract genomic DNA from the cultured CD4+ T cells. Oncomine TCR Beta libraries from cultured CD4+ T cells were pooled with unique dual indexes and sequenced on an Illumina iSeq 100. Per the original workflow: Non-productive sequences were removed, and CDR3s that did not start with C, did not end with F or W, or were shorter than 7 amino acids were discarded. The MANAFEST web application was used to identify antigen-specific clonotypes by comparing peptide-stimulated wells against reference wells and other culture wells. Positive clones required FDR below 0.05, an odds ratio above 5, and productive frequency above 0.1% in at least two of three replicate wells. A clonotype counted as cross-reactive if it showed significant expansion both in the SARS-CoV-2 spike wells and in at least one common cold coronavirus spike condition. CDR3 homology was assessed with Levenshtein distances (stringdist) and unrooted phylogenetic trees (ape) in R version 3.6.1. The public reads were reprocessed in TCRdb via fastp at Q25 and MiXCR, keeping in-frame beta chains. Entries are consolidated by CDR3 protein sequence, retaining the most common genes and DNA. The V and J calls were not made by the authors but by TCRdb's processing. For this sample the table gives fewer than 13,000 distinct CDR3 sequences, of which almost 65% were detected only once. Of the sample, around 32% falls within the top ten clones.

Per the publication, the treatment or condition label means: approximately 11-day PBMC culture with coronavirus spike peptide pools or control peptides (ViraFEST assay). The ViraFEST assay, used in the study, expanded antigen-specific T cells with peptide pools and then identified the expanded clonotypes through TCR sequencing. The convalescent patients' positive SARS-CoV-2 PCR tests were from March to December 2020, which was before the Alpha, Beta and Delta variants emerged in the United States. Roughly 2.1 million PBMCs per well were cultured in IMDM with approximately 5.5% human AB serum and around 10 IU/ml IL-2, plus 10 ug/ml peptide pools. Half of the culture medium was replaced with fresh IL-2-containing medium on days 3 and 7. CD4+ T cells were isolated after roughly 9 days of culture through negative selection using the EasySep CD4+ T cell isolation kit. PBMCs were separated from whole blood using Ficoll-Paque Plus gradient centrifugation and then either used fresh or cryopreserved at -140C. Culture conditions were generally each tested in triplicate wells.

This sample is drawn from a study of vaccination and CD4 T cells after COVID-19 (dated by TCRdb to the early 2020s). With regard to the full study: SARS-CoV-2 positivity had been established in the convalescent patients by nasal swab PCR, and mild disease was recorded in about 9 of these patients and severe disease in one. Six males and four females were included in the convalescent cohort, with two Hispanic individuals, seven Caucasians, two Asians and one multiracial person represented. Two doses of either the Pfizer-BioNTech BNT162b2 vaccine (n=8) or the Moderna mRNA-1273 vaccine (n=2) were administered to participants. Post-COVID blood samples were collected from convalescent patients a median of approximately 100 days after diagnosis, with a range of about 30 to 170 days. The time from the second vaccine dose to post-vaccine blood sampling had a median of roughly 70 days and ranged from 14 to 241 days. Culture stimuli were overlapping spike peptide pools from SARS-CoV-2 and from the common cold coronaviruses HCoV-NL63, HCoV-OC43 and HCoV-229E. As controls, cultures received a CEFX viral epitope pool (the positive control), an HIV-1 Nef peptide pool (the negative control), or no peptide at all. In roughly 10 COVID-19 convalescent patients and a handful of infection-naive healthy vaccine recipients, the spike-specific CD4+ TCR repertoire before mRNA vaccination was compared with the repertoire after mRNA vaccination.

Points the paper makes about the study in general: Among the post-vaccine SARS-CoV-2-reactive clones in convalescent patients, a median approximately 86% showed up only after vaccination, which suggests vaccine-specific priming. Nearly all vaccine-specific clones in convalescent patients (304 of 307) were mono-reactive for SARS-CoV-2 spike rather than cross-reactive with common cold coronaviruses. The number of convalescent patients in the study was relatively small, and the study did not examine early timepoints following natural infection. An increase in the median number of SARS-CoV-2-reactive clonotypes from around 20 after infection to 38 after vaccination was observed, but the change was not found to be significant.

V is trimmed back by 5 bases and J by 2 bases, and the junction contains 15 bases that no gene match accounts for. The CDR3 goes from the cysteine to the phenylalanine over 17 residues. Solely the CDR3 DNA is kept, with 51 bases framed from the first base. Taken from the germline V gene, the CDR1 and CDR2 loops are SGHVS and FNYEAQ. The sequencing sample was made of CD4+ T cells from blood, cultured in vitro. This TCR derives from a human donor who had recovered from COVID-19. The chain joins TRBV7-6 to TRBJ2-7; 7 middle bases align to TRBD1. The CDR3 in this case is CASSARRPGQLAYEQYF. The bases are TGTGCCAGCAGCGCTCGTAGACCGGGACAGCTAGCCTACGAGCAGTACTTC.